These T cell receptor beta chains were read from a single sample in a study of shared clonotypes between healthy human individuals. Generated by immunoSEQ multiplex PCR, the TCRdb table keeps only in-frame clones and is missing some. In the table there are approximately 650,000 clones, roughly 95% of which are singletons. Material for sequencing was naive CD8+ T cells sorted from blood. These TCRs come from a woman aged 25-40 years in good health. The CDR3 runs from the conserved cysteine through the conserved F or W. The D gene is left open where the match is weak. The listing skips clone size in some rows; elsewhere it reads once, few, many or a size class.

CDR3nt: TGTGCCAGTAGCATCGGGGAGCCCAAAGTTAAGCAGTACTTC
CDR3aa: CASSIGEPKVKQYF
d_gene: .
abundance: .
v_gene: TRBV19
j_gene: TRBJ2-7

CDR3nt: TGTGCCAGCAGTTACTTGGGAGATGCTTTCTTT
CDR3aa: CASSYLGDAFF
d_gene: .
abundance: .
v_gene: TRBV6-6
j_gene: TRBJ1-1

CDR3nt: TGTGCCAGCAGTGACTCGTGGACAAAACCTTCTGAGCAGTTCTTC
CDR3aa: CASSDSWTKPSEQFF
d_gene: .
abundance: .
v_gene: TRBV6-4
j_gene: TRBJ2-1

CDR3nt: TGTGCCAGCAGCCGAGGAGGTGAGCAGTTCTTC
CDR3aa: CASSRGGEQFF
d_gene: .
abundance: .
v_gene: TRBV14
j_gene: TRBJ2-1

CDR3nt: TGTGCCAGCAGGGGAGCAGGGTTGGACACTGAAGCTTTCTTT
CDR3aa: CASRGAGLDTEAFF
d_gene: .
abundance: .
v_gene: TRBV2
j_gene: TRBJ1-1

CDR3nt: TGTGCCAGCAGCCCCTCGGGGAGCAATGAAAAACTGTTTTTT
CDR3aa: CASSPSGSNEKLFF
d_gene: .
abundance: .
v_gene: TRBV7-9
j_gene: TRBJ1-4

CDR3nt: TGTGCCAGCAGCTTCGTGGGGGGGGAGCAGTACTTC
CDR3aa: CASSFVGGEQYF
d_gene: TRBD2
abundance: .
v_gene: TRBV5-4
j_gene: TRBJ2-7

CDR3nt: TGTGCCAGCAGCCGACTAGGTGGCAATGAGCAGTTCTTC
CDR3aa: CASSRLGGNEQFF
d_gene: .
abundance: .
v_gene: TRBV11-2
j_gene: TRBJ2-1

CDR3nt: TGTGCCAGCAGCTCGATCGGGACAGGTCTGAGCAATCAGCCCCAGCATTTT
CDR3aa: CASSSIGTGLSNQPQHF
d_gene: TRBD1
abundance: .
v_gene: TRBV7-9
j_gene: TRBJ1-5

CDR3nt: TGTGCCAGCAGCTTAGAACTCCTCACAGATACGCAGTATTTT
CDR3aa: CASSLELLTDTQYF
d_gene: .
abundance: .
v_gene: TRBV7-6
j_gene: TRBJ2-3

CDR3nt: TGTGCCAGCAGTCCCCGGGACAAAGACACTGAAGCTTTCTTT
CDR3aa: CASSPRDKDTEAFF
d_gene: .
abundance: .
v_gene: TRBV28
j_gene: TRBJ1-1

CDR3nt: TGCGCCAGCAGCCATACTAGCGGGAGTCCCGAGGATGAGCAGTTCTTC
CDR3aa: CASSHTSGSPEDEQFF
d_gene: TRBD2
abundance: .
v_gene: TRBV5-1
j_gene: TRBJ2-1

CDR3nt: TGTGCCAGCAGAACCGGGGGGGATAATGAGCAGTTCTTC
CDR3aa: CASRTGGDNEQFF
d_gene: TRBD2
abundance: .
v_gene: TRBV11-2
j_gene: TRBJ2-1

CDR3nt: TGTGCCAGTAGTGGCAGAGGGAACACTGAAGCTTTCTTT
CDR3aa: CASSGRGNTEAFF
d_gene: .
abundance: .
v_gene: TRBV19
j_gene: TRBJ1-1

CDR3nt: TGTGCCAGCAGCCCAAACGTGCCGGCGGACAGACATCAGCCCCAGCATTTT
CDR3aa: CASSPNVPADRHQPQHF
d_gene: .
abundance: .
v_gene: TRBV28
j_gene: TRBJ1-5

CDR3nt: TGTGCCAGCAGCCTCGGGACTAGCGGGAGTGGCTACGAGCAGTACTTC
CDR3aa: CASSLGTSGSGYEQYF
d_gene: TRBD2
abundance: .
v_gene: TRBV5-6
j_gene: TRBJ2-7

CDR3nt: TGTGCCAGCACCCCCGGAGGGGGTCCCTCCTACGAGCAGTACTTC
CDR3aa: CASTPGGGPSYEQYF
d_gene: .
abundance: .
v_gene: TRBV11-2
j_gene: TRBJ2-7

CDR3nt: TGCAGCGTTGCTGGGGCCTACGAGCAGTACTTC
CDR3aa: CSVAGAYEQYF
d_gene: .
abundance: .
v_gene: TRBV29-1
j_gene: TRBJ2-7

CDR3nt: TGTGCCAGCAGCCCCTCATTGACCGGGGAGCTGTTTTTT
CDR3aa: CASSPSLTGELFF
d_gene: .
abundance: .
v_gene: TRBV9
j_gene: TRBJ2-2

CDR3nt: TGTGCCAGCAGTGAGGGACAGTGGAGCTCCTACGAGCAGTACTTC
CDR3aa: CASSEGQWSSYEQYF
d_gene: TRBD1
abundance: .
v_gene: TRBV25-1
j_gene: TRBJ2-7

CDR3nt: TGTGCCTGGCTACGGGACAGGGGGCGAATAGCGGGAGGGCCTACGGTTTACAATGAGCAGTTCTTC
CDR3aa: CAWLRDRGRIAGGPTVYNEQFF
d_gene: .
abundance: .
v_gene: TRBV30
j_gene: TRBJ2-1

CDR3nt: TGCGCCAGCAGCCAAGACTACATCTCCGAGCAGTACTTC
CDR3aa: CASSQDYISEQYF
d_gene: .
abundance: .
v_gene: TRBV4-1
j_gene: TRBJ2-7

CDR3nt: TGTGCCAGCAGCTTTGGTAGGGCACCCTCCTACGAGCAGTACTTC
CDR3aa: CASSFGRAPSYEQYF
d_gene: .
abundance: .
v_gene: TRBV7-8
j_gene: TRBJ2-7

CDR3nt: TGTGCCAGCAGTTTCGGCAGGTATGGGACTAACACTGAAGCTTTCTTT
CDR3aa: CASSFGRYGTNTEAFF
d_gene: .
abundance: .
v_gene: TRBV28
j_gene: TRBJ1-1

CDR3nt: TGTGCCAGCAGCTCCCTTGAAAGCGGGTTGAACGAGCAGTACTTC
CDR3aa: CASSSLESGLNEQYF
d_gene: .
abundance: .
v_gene: TRBV11-2
j_gene: TRBJ2-7

CDR3nt: TGTGCCAGCAGCTCCGACAGTTACTACGAGCAGTACTTC
CDR3aa: CASSSDSYYEQYF
d_gene: .
abundance: .
v_gene: TRBV7-9
j_gene: TRBJ2-7

CDR3nt: TGTGCCAGCAGCTTACTAAGCGGGCCCACCGGGGAGCTGTTTTTT
CDR3aa: CASSLLSGPTGELFF
d_gene: .
abundance: .
v_gene: TRBV7-8
j_gene: TRBJ2-2

CDR3nt: TGCAGCGTTGACCCCGTGTCAGCTACTAGCACAGATACGCAGTATTTT
CDR3aa: CSVDPVSATSTDTQYF
d_gene: .
abundance: .
v_gene: TRBV29-1
j_gene: TRBJ2-3

CDR3nt: TGTGCCAGCAGCTTAGTTGGGTTATTGGAGACCCAGTACTTC
CDR3aa: CASSLVGLLETQYF
d_gene: .
abundance: .
v_gene: TRBV11-2
j_gene: TRBJ2-5

CDR3nt: TGTGCCAGCAGTTTAAACGCGGGACTCGAGCAGTACTTC
CDR3aa: CASSLNAGLEQYF
d_gene: .
abundance: .
v_gene: TRBV28
j_gene: TRBJ2-7

CDR3nt: TGCAGCGTTGAAGGTGATACGCAGTATTTT
CDR3aa: CSVEGDTQYF
d_gene: .
abundance: .
v_gene: TRBV29-1
j_gene: TRBJ2-3

CDR3nt: TGCGCCAGCAGCCAAGATAGTCCACAGGGGTATTACACCGGGGAGCTGTTTTTT
CDR3aa: CASSQDSPQGYYTGELFF
d_gene: TRBD1
abundance: .
v_gene: TRBV4-1
j_gene: TRBJ2-2

CDR3nt: TGTGCCAGCAGCTTGGGACCCGGGACATCAGCAGATACGCAGTATTTT
CDR3aa: CASSLGPGTSADTQYF
d_gene: .
abundance: .
v_gene: TRBV5-4
j_gene: TRBJ2-3

CDR3nt: TGTGCCAGCAGTTACGCGGGGCGGGACCAGTACTTC
CDR3aa: CASSYAGRDQYF
d_gene: .
abundance: .
v_gene: TRBV6-5
j_gene: TRBJ2-5

CDR3nt: TGTGCCAGCAGCTTACTCCGGGACACCGAGCAGTTCTTC
CDR3aa: CASSLLRDTEQFF
d_gene: .
abundance: once
v_gene: TRBV7-8
j_gene: TRBJ2-1

CDR3nt: TGTGCCAGCACCACCCCGGCGCGTACCCCGTCCCGGGACAGGGACCACGAGCAGTACTTC
CDR3aa: CASTTPARTPSRDRDHEQYF
d_gene: TRBD1
abundance: .
v_gene: TRBV27
j_gene: TRBJ2-7

CDR3nt: TGTGCCAGCGGCAAAACGGGGTCAGCCCCTGAAGCTTTCTTT
CDR3aa: CASGKTGSAPEAFF
d_gene: .
abundance: .
v_gene: TRBV27
j_gene: TRBJ1-1

CDR3nt: TGCGCCAGCAAAATAGAGGCGAACACCGGGGAGCTGTTTTTT
CDR3aa: CASKIEANTGELFF
d_gene: .
abundance: .
v_gene: TRBV5-1
j_gene: TRBJ2-2

CDR3nt: TGTGCCAGCAGCTTGGACAGGGAGCCGAGTAAACTGTTTTTT
CDR3aa: CASSLDREPSKLFF
d_gene: .
abundance: .
v_gene: TRBV5-6
j_gene: TRBJ1-4

CDR3nt: TGTGCCAGCAGCGACAATGAGCAGTTCTTC
CDR3aa: CASSDNEQFF
d_gene: .
abundance: .
v_gene: TRBV25-1
j_gene: TRBJ2-1

CDR3nt: TGTGCCAGCAGCAAAGGGACAGGGATGGGATCTGGCTACACCTTC
CDR3aa: CASSKGTGMGSGYTF
d_gene: TRBD1
abundance: .
v_gene: TRBV9
j_gene: TRBJ1-2

CDR3nt: TGTGCCAGCAGTTTATCAGGGGCACTGAACACTGAAGCTTTCTTT
CDR3aa: CASSLSGALNTEAFF
d_gene: .
abundance: once
v_gene: TRBV27
j_gene: TRBJ1-1